The 17 T cell receptor beta chains in this list originate from one sample, sequenced in a study of blood T cell repertoires in COVID-19. The table came from immunoSEQ multiplex PCR; TCRdb's copy has only in-frame clones and leaves some out. The sample records more than 300,000 clones, approximately 91% being singletons. The sample comprised peripheral blood. The origin of the receptors is a woman aged 65 to 85 with COVID-19, enrolled during active disease.

The chain uses TRBV6-5 and TRBJ2-5; D unclear. The CDR3 runs to 11 residues. Trimming pared 4 bases from V and 13 bases from J, leaving 13 bases between. In germline, CDR1 is MNHEY, CDR2 SVGAGI. The CDR3 DNA sequence: TGTGCCAGCAGTTCGCGAGTGTCCTGGTACTTC. Residues: CASSSRVSWYF.

The chain employs TRBV3-1 (or the pseudogene TRBV3-2) and TRBJ2-1; 13 positions match TRBD2. The CDR3 spans 15 residues. J gave up 15 bases and V 4 bases, and 12 bases lay outside the gene matches. CDR1 and CDR2 from the germline V gene are LGHDT and YNNKEL (reference sequence). The CDR3, as DNA: TGTGCCAGCAGCCTCGGGACTAGCGGGGCTCCTCGTAGGTTCTTC. It translates to CASSLGTSGAPRRFF.

The chain recombines TRBV18 with TRBJ1-6; 8 bases are shared with TRBD1. V was clipped by 4 bases and J by 0 bases; unmatched bases: 5. CDR1 and CDR2 (germline): KGHSH, LQKENI. The CDR3 runs 17 residues. CDR3 sequence: CASSLDRAGSYNSPLHF. The CDR3 DNA reads as TGTGCCAGCTCACTGGACAGGGCAGGCTCCTATAATTCACCCCTCCACTTT.

The rearrangement joins TRBV10-3 to TRBJ1-3; 7 nucleotides match TRBD1. Germline V lookup: CDR1 ENHRY, CDR2 SYGVKD. The V segment lost 3 bases and the J segment 0 bases; nucleotides outside the gene matches: 8. The CDR3 sequence is 17 residues long. The DNA of the CDR3 is TGTGCCATCAGTGAAGGCGGGGCAGGGGGCTCTGGAAACACCATATATTTT. This sequence encodes CAISEGGAGGSGNTIYF.

The chain uses TRBV13 and TRBJ1-6, with 7 bases identical to TRBD1. The CDR3 covers 15 residues. The ends lost 5 bases at V and 6 bases at J; junction bases unmatched: 7. The germline gives CDR1 PRHDT, CDR2 FYEKMQ (reference sequence). The CDR3 spells CASSPSGDSNSPLHF. The DNA of the CDR3 is TGTGCCAGCAGCCCCTCCGGGGACAGTAATTCACCCCTCCACTTT.

The rearrangement links TRBV5-6 to TRBJ1-2, with 11 bases that match TRBD1. Germline CDR1 reads SGHDT; CDR2 reads YYEEEE. CDR3 length equals 16 residues. V dropped 6 bases and J dropped 4; count of bases not matched to a gene: 11. The CDR3 sequence: CASNPGTGGKGYGYTF. CDR3 bases: TGTGCCAGCAACCCCGGGACAGGGGGAAAGGGCTATGGCTACACCTTC.

Details on this clone: Within the sample, other DNA sequences also encode this same CDR3. The chain is built from TRBV7-9 and TRBJ2-7; 9 bases match TRBD2. V gave up 3 bases and J gave up 4 bases; unmatched junction bases: 1. Germline assignment: CDR1 SEHNR and CDR2 FQNEAQ (reference sequence). The CDR3 totals 13 residues. CDR3 DNA: TGTGCCAGCAGCTTCCTAGCGGGGTACGAGCAGTACTTC. It specifies CASSFLAGYEQYF.

The genes are TRBV6-5 and TRBJ2-7; no reliable D call. The CDR3 is 12 amino acids. V lost 0 bases and J 3 bases, leaving 3 bases between the germline ends. Looked up from germline, CDR1 is MNHEY and CDR2 is SVGAGI. CDR3 DNA: TGTGCCAGCAGTTACTCCCGCTACGAGCAGTACTTC. Translating gives CASSYSRYEQYF.

The chain links TRBV3-1 (or the pseudogene TRBV3-2) to TRBJ1-2, with D perhaps matching TRBD1 (5 bases). Trimming removed 1 base from V and 4 bases from J, with 10 bases in between. From germline, CDR1 is LGHDT and CDR2 YNNKEL (reference sequence). The CDR3 has 14 residues. The CDR3: CASSQGRTPYGYTF. The CDR3 DNA reads TGTGCCAGCAGCCAAGGAAGGACACCCTATGGCTACACCTTC.

The genes are TRBV28 and TRBJ1-2; D possibly corresponds to TRBD1 (5 bases). V lost 4 bases, J lost 6 bases, and 18 bases lay in between. CDR1 and CDR2 from the germline V gene are MDHEN and SYDVKM. The CDR3 extends over 15 amino acids. The CDR3 sequence: CASSSALGGYNGYTF. CDR3 coding DNA: TGTGCCAGCAGTTCCGCCCTGGGGGGGTATAATGGCTACACCTTC.

J is TRBJ1-5 and V is TRBV6-5; D is unresolved. Trimming cost V 7 bases and J 4 bases, with 11 bases left between them. The CDR3 is 13 amino acids. The germline V gene has CDR1 MNHEY and CDR2 SVGAGI. The CDR3 loop is CASTDDINQPQHF. CDR3 nucleotides: TGTGCCAGCACCGATGACATTAATCAGCCCCAGCATTTT.

V usage is TRBV28 and J usage is TRBJ1-2; TRBD1 matches 7 bases. The junction had 13 bases not matched to a gene; V was cut back by 7 bases and J by 5 bases. Germline V CDR1 and CDR2: MDHEN, SYDVKM. This CDR3 is built from 15 residues. CDR3 DNA: TGTGCCAGCAACCTAGGTGGGGCAGGGGGGTATGGCTACACCTTC. It encodes CASNLGGAGGYGYTF.

J is TRBJ2-5 and V is TRBV5-4; 10 bases map to TRBD1. The CDR3 extends over 15 amino acids. Germline V gene lookup returns CDR1 SGHNT and CDR2 YYREEE (reference sequence). Trimming removed 4 bases from V and 3 bases from J; junction bases left unmatched: 6. The chain's CDR3 is CASSPWTGGKETQYF. The CDR3 coding sequence is TGTGCCAGCAGCCCCTGGACAGGGGGTAAAGAGACCCAGTACTTC.

This clone was observed once. The chain has TRBV10-3 and TRBJ2-5; TRBD1 agrees at 7 bases. Looked up from germline, CDR1 is ENHRY and CDR2 is SYGVKD. V shed 0 bases, J shed 5 bases, and the junction held 3 bases outside the gene matches. CDR3 size: 14 residues. CDR3 sequence: CAISESYRGETQYF. DNA for the CDR3: TGTGCCATCAGTGAGTCTTACAGGGGCGAGACCCAGTACTTC.

The chain carries TRBV10-1 and TRBJ2-5, with D perhaps TRBD2 (6 bases). The CDR3 sequence is 15 residues long. V gave up 5 bases and J gave up 5 bases, with 18 bases separating them. Germline values: CDR1 WNHNN, CDR2 SYGVQD (reference sequence). CDR3 in amino acids: CASSHPMGGSETQYF. The CDR3 region has the DNA TGCGCCAGCAGTCACCCTATGGGGGGATCGGAGACCCAGTACTTC.

As regards this clone: An end of the junction does not agree with germline; a read error may underlie this. The V and J genes are TRBV6-5 and TRBJ2-5, with TRBD1 identical over 10 bases. This CDR3 comprises 15 residues. Germline V gene sequence: CDR1 MNHEY, CDR2 SVGAGI. CDR3 nucleotide sequence: TGTGCCAGCATTTACACGACAGGGGGCTGGGAGACCCAGTACTTC. Translating it yields CASIYTTGGWETQYF.

The gene calls are TRBV7-2 and TRBJ1-5; 7 bases are shared with TRBD1. The CDR3 sequence is 16 residues long. V shed 1 base, J shed 0 bases, and the junction held 3 bases outside the gene matches. Looked up from germline, CDR1 is SGHTA and CDR2 is FQGNSA. The CDR3 loop reads CASSLVGTDSNQPQHF. CDR3 coding DNA: TGTGCCAGCAGCTTAGTGGGGACAGATAGCAATCAGCCCCAGCATTTT.